This section outlines one T cell receptor (beta chain) sequence together with its context. These data originate in a study of T cell changes during pregnancy in multiple sclerosis. The data were produced by immunoSEQ multiplex PCR, yet TCRdb's version contains in-frame clones alone and is incomplete. Of some 40,000 clones in the sample, 92% were seen once. The CDR3 has 16 amino acids. This chain connects TRBV21-1 to TRBJ1-2; TRBD1, as called in the table, went unchecked against the DNA. TRBV21-1 is classified as a pseudogene. Specimen: CD4+ T cells from peripheral blood mononuclear cells, collected in the third trimester of pregnancy. The sequence came from a female donor with multiple sclerosis, enrolled in a pregnancy study. CDR3 in amino acids: CASSKVSRTGTYGYTF. The CDR3 DNA reads TGTGCCAGCAGCAAAGTATCCAGGACAGGTACCTATGGCTACACCTTC.